This TCR beta chain was identified in a study of beta chain features in type 1 diabetes. Whole-study findings and limits: Type 1 diabetes patients had moderately but significantly shorter TCRB CDR3s in all four CD4+ subsets.

In regard to this clone: Its antigen is undetermined.

Naive, central memory, regulatory and stem cell-like memory cells within the CD4+ compartment were sorted using CD45RO/CCR7/CD25/CD127/CD95/CD27. Sequenced material consisted of expressed TCRB transcripts (all of the isolated RNA was reverse transcribed). Sequencing used immunoSEQ multiplex PCR; TCRdb keeps in-frame clones, though not all of them. The sample yields about 640,000 clones, over 10% seen once. The sequencing input was naive CD4+ T cells from blood. The receptor was derived from a man aged 25 to 45 with type 1 diabetes.

The CDR3 loop is CASSLLGAGTGELFF. In DNA form, the CDR3 reads TGTGCCAGCAGCTTATTGGGAGCTGGGACCGGGGAGCTGTTTTTT. The chain employs TRBV11-2 and TRBJ2-2; D is possibly TRBD2 (5 bases). This CDR3 comprises 15 residues. V was cut by 2 bases and J by 5 bases, with 12 bases left in between. CDR1 and CDR2 (germline): SGHAT, FQNNGV.